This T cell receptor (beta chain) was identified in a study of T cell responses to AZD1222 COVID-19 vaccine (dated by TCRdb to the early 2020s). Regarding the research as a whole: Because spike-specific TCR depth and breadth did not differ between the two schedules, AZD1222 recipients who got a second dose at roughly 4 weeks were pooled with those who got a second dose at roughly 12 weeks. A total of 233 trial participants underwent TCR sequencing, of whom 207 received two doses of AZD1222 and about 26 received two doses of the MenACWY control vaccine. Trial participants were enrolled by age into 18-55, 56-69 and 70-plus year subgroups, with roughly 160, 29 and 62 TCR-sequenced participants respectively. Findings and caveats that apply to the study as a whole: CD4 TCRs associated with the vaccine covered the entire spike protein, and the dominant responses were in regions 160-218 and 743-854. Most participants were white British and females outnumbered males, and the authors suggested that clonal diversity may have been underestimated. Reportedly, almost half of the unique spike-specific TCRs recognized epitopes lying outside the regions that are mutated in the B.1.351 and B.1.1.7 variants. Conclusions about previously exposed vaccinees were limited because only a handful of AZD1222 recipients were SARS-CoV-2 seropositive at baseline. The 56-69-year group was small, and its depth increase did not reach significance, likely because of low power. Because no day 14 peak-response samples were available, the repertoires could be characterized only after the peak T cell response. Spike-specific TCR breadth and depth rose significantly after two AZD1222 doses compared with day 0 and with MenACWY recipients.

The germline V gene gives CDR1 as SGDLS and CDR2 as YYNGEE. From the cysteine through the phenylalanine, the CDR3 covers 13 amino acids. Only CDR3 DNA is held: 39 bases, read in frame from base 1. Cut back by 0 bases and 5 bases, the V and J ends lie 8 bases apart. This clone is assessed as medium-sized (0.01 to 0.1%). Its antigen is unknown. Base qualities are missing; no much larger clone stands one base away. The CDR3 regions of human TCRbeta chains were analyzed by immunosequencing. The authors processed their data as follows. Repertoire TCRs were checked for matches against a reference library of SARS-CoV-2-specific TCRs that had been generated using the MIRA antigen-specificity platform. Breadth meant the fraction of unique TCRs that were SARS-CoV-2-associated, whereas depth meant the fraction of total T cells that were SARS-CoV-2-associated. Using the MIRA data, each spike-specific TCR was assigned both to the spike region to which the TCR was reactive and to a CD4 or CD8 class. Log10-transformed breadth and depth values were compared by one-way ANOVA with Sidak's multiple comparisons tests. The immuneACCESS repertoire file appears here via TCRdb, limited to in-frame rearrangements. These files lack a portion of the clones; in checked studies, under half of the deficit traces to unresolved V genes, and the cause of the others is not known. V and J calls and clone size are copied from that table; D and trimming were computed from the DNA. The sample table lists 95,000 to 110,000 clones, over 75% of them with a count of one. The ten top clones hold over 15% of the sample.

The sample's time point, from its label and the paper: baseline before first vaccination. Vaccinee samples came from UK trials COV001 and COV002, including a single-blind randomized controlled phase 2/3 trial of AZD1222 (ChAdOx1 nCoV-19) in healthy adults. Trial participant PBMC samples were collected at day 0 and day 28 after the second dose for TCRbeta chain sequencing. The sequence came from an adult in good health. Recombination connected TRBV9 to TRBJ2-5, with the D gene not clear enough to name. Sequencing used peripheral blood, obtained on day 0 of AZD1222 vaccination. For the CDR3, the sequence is CASSVGGLETQYF. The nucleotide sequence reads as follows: TGTGCCAGCAGCGTAGGTGGGCTGGAGACCCAGTACTTC.